A single sample gave rise to the 32 T cell receptor beta chains below, sequenced in a study of blood T cells in healthy people across ages. Next came a second PCR, run for about 7 to 12 cycles, which used a sample-barcoded 5' primer along with a J-beta primer mix. TCRdb itself ran the 5' RACE reads through MiXCR, one entry per CDR3 protein. The data contain about 1.7 million distinct CDR3 sequences, 28% of them singletons. Sequencing was performed on blood. The source is a woman in her 30s in good health.

This clonotype was detected only once. Because it lacks the conserved phenylalanine or tryptophan at the end, this CDR3 is likely a read error. The V and J genes are TRBV6-1 and TRBJ2-5; 8 nucleotides line up with TRBD2. Per germline, CDR1 MNHNS and CDR2 SASEGT. Trimming at V came to 5 bases and at J to 3 bases, leaving 8 bases not matched to a gene. The CDR3 is made up of 15 amino acids. The DNA for the CDR3 is TGTGCCAGCAGTAACCTTAGCGGGACGAAAGAGACCCAGTACTAC. Translating it yields CASSNLSGTKETQYY.

The V gene is TRBV5-1, the J gene TRBJ2-3; the D is unclear. Germline lookup yields CDR1 SGHRS and CDR2 YFSETQ. CDR3 length equals 11 residues. V was pared by 5 bases and J by 6 bases, with 7 bases between. The CDR3 nucleotides are TGCGCCAGCAGGATCTATGATACGCAGTATTTT. This codes for CASRIYDTQYF.

This clonotype occurred many times. The chain has TRBV24-1 and TRBJ2-3; D perhaps matches TRBD1 (5 bases). Trimming stripped 7 bases from V and 3 bases from J, with 10 bases between. Per germline, CDR1 KGHDR and CDR2 SFDVKD. The length of the CDR3 is 13 residues. The CDR3 nucleotides are TGTGCCACCAGAGCAGGGATGACAGATACGCAGTATTTT. This encodes CATRAGMTDTQYF.

This clonotype was seen only a few times. J is TRBJ2-7 and V is TRBV20-1; possible D gene TRBD1, 5 bases. This CDR3 has 14 residues. The germline V gene encodes CDR1 DFQATT and CDR2 SNEGSKA (reference sequence). Trimming cost V 6 bases and J 3 bases, with 18 bases left between them. CDR3 in DNA: TGCAGTGCCCGAACCTACGACAGATACTACGAGCAGTACTTC. Amino acid sequence: CSARTYDRYYEQYF.

This clonotype was seen only a few times. The chain couples TRBV7-2 to TRBJ2-1, with D possibly being TRBD2 (6 bases). V dropped 4 bases and J dropped 9 bases, with 19 bases sitting between them. CDR1 and CDR2 (germline): SGHTA, FQGNSA. The CDR3 is 15 residues long. The CDR3 nucleotides are TGTGCCAGCAGCTCCGGGACTCATAGAATCGGTGAGCAGTTCTTC. Its translation: CASSSGTHRIGEQFF.

The chain carries TRBV5-1 and TRBJ1-1; TRBD1 might be the D (5 bases). This CDR3 contains 13 residues. Germline CDR1 is SGHRS and CDR2 is YFSETQ. The V end lost 4 bases, the J end lost 3 bases, and 10 bases lay between the germline ends. CDR3 sequence reads: CASSRGDDTEAFF. The DNA of the CDR3 is TGCGCCAGCAGCAGGGGAGACGACACTGAAGCTTTCTTT.

Turning to this clonotype: A read error may account for a junction end that differs from germline. This chain uses TRBV28 with TRBJ2-7; D might be TRBD1 (5 bases). CDR1 is MDHEN, CDR2 SYDVKM, per germline. This CDR3 region has 12 residues. The CDR3 DNA reads TGTGCCAACAGTTTGACAGCCTACGAGCAGTACTTC. Translated: CANSLTAYEQYF.

The genes are TRBV7-6 and TRBJ2-3; 9 nucleotides line up with TRBD1. V trimming: 5 bases; J trimming: 3 bases; junction bases outside the gene matches: 9. The germline V gene has CDR1 SGHVS and CDR2 FNYEAQ. CDR3 size: 16 residues. This CDR3 reads CASSVIETGGTDTQYF. The CDR3 coding sequence is TGTGCCAGCAGCGTAATTGAGACAGGGGGGACAGATACGCAGTATTTT.

The chain links TRBV15 to TRBJ2-4; a weak D match, TRBD2 (5 bases). The V end was cut by 0 bases, the J end by 13 bases, with 10 bases between. Germline V CDR1 and CDR2: LNHNV, YYDKDF (reference sequence). This CDR3 is 12 amino acids long. The CDR3 here is CATSRDQERQYF. DNA of the CDR3: TGTGCCACCAGCAGAGATCAGGAGCGGCAGTACTTC.

This chain links TRBV20-1 with TRBJ1-5; 9 bases align to TRBD1. Germline-derived CDR1 and CDR2 are DFQATT and SNEGSKA (reference sequence). J gave up 3 bases and V 4 bases, and 7 bases lay outside the gene matches. This CDR3 contains 15 residues. CDR3 nucleotides: TGCAGTGCTATCGGGACAGGGTCGAACAATCAGCCCCAGCATTTT. This gives the protein CSAIGTGSNNQPQHF.

V gene TRBV28 combines with J gene TRBJ2-5; TRBD2 matches 9 bases. Per germline, CDR1 MDHEN and CDR2 SYDVKM. The CDR3 totals 16 residues. The V segment lost 5 bases and the J segment 11 bases; nucleotides outside the gene matches: 18. The CDR3 coding sequence is TGTGCCAGCAGTCCTCGGGGCGGGGGGGCCTACAATGAGCAGTACTTC. Translation gives CASSPRGGGAYNEQYF. Full variable domain (missing parts from reference TRBV28 and TRBJ2-5): DVKVTQSSRYLVKRTGEKVFLECVQDMDHENMFWYRQDPGLGLRLIYFSYDVKMKEKGDIPEGYSVSREKKERFSLILESASTNQTSMYLCASSPRGGGAYNEQYFGPGTRLLVL.

J is TRBJ2-7 and V is TRBV20-1; 10 bases are shared with TRBD2. The junction had 12 bases not matched to a gene; V was cut back by 7 bases and J by 6 bases. The CDR3 has 14 amino acids. Germline CDR1 DFQATT, CDR2 SNEGSKA (reference sequence). CDR3 coding DNA: TGCAGTGTTGGGACTAGCGACGCTATTGGCGAGCAGTACTTC. Residues: CSVGTSDAIGEQYF.

This clonotype was observed at least ten times. This chain uses TRBV10-3 with TRBJ2-7; 10 nucleotides line up with TRBD1. The CDR3 extends over 13 amino acids. Germline CDR1 ENHRY, CDR2 SYGVKD. V was clipped by 8 bases and J by 4 bases; unmatched bases: 5. CDR3 coding DNA: TGTGCCATCGAACCGGGACAGGGGTACGAGCAGTACTTC. This translates into CAIEPGQGYEQYF.

Ten or more counts support this clonotype. The chain joins TRBV4-1 to TRBJ2-1, with D possibly called TRBD1 or TRBD2 (5 bases each). Germline loops: CDR1 MGHRA, CDR2 YSYEKL. The CDR3 runs 15 residues. Between the trimmed V and J ends, which lost 0 bases and 2 bases, there was a span of 8 bases. The CDR3 sequence: CASSQDGAAYNEQFF. CDR3 in DNA: TGCGCCAGCAGCCAAGACGGGGCCGCCTACAATGAGCAGTTCTTC.

This clonotype was detected only a few times. V gene TRBV24-1 combines with J gene TRBJ1-2; 9 bases match TRBD1. J lost 6 bases, V lost 4 bases, and 2 bases had no gene match. Looked up from germline, CDR1 is KGHDR and CDR2 is SFDVKD. The CDR3 consists of 13 residues. CDR3 coding DNA: TGTGCCACCAGTGACTGGACAGGGGATGGCTACACCTTC. Amino acids: CATSDWTGDGYTF.

This clonotype was detected a few times. CDR3 protein: CASSHSAGGGYTF. The CDR3 nucleotides are TGTGCCAGCAGCCACTCCGCTGGCGGCGGCTACACCTTC. This chain links TRBV7-9 with TRBJ1-2; D unclear. The CDR3 covers 13 residues. The ends were cut back, 5 bases at V and 8 bases at J, with 15 bases in the middle. Germline V gene sequence: CDR1 SEHNR, CDR2 FQNEAQ (reference sequence). The variable domain in full, with the rest retrieved from reference TRBV7-9 and TRBJ1-2, is DTGVSQNPRHKITKRGQNVTFRCDPISEHNRLYWYRQTLGQGPEFLTYFQNEAQLEKSRLLSDRFSAERPKGSFSTLEIQRTEQGDSAMYLCASSHSAGGGYTFGSGTRLTVV.

This clonotype was observed many times. The chain carries TRBV7-6 and TRBJ2-5, with 11 nucleotides matching TRBD1. With 2 bases clipped from V and 4 bases from J, the junction kept 3 bases outside the gene matches. The CDR3 extends over 15 amino acids. The germline gives CDR1 SGHVS, CDR2 FNYEAQ. The CDR3 DNA reads as TGTGCCAGCAGCTTATATGGGACAGGGGGAGAGACCCAGTACTTC. This codes for CASSLYGTGGETQYF.

The chain couples TRBV7-2 to TRBJ2-3; a weak D match, TRBD2 (5 bases). The CDR3 sequence is 17 residues long. Germline V lookup: CDR1 SGHTA, CDR2 FQGNSA. V lost 0 bases, J lost 1 base, and 14 bases lay in between. CDR3 region: CASSLAPGISGTDTQYF. CDR3 sequence (DNA): TGTGCCAGCAGCTTAGCGCCGGGGATCAGCGGCACAGATACGCAGTATTTT.

This chain joins TRBV9 and TRBJ2-1; 7 bases match TRBD2. The trim removed 2 bases at V and 6 bases at J, leaving 5 bases unmatched. The germline gives CDR1 SGDLS, CDR2 YYNGEE. The length of the CDR3 is 14 residues. Written as DNA, the CDR3 is TGTGCCAGCAGCGTCGGGCTAGCGGCCAATGAGCAGTTCTTC. Residues: CASSVGLAANEQFF. The variable domain in full, with the rest retrieved from reference TRBV9 and TRBJ2-1, is DSGVTQTPKHLITATGQRVTLRCSPRSGDLSVYWYQQSLDQGLQFLIQYYNGEERAKGNILERFSAQQFPDLHSELNLSSLELGDSALYFCASSVGLAANEQFFGPGTRLTVL.

The chain carries TRBV10-3 and TRBJ2-3; TRBD1 or TRBD2 may be the D gene (5 bases each). V was cut by 11 bases and J by 6 bases, with 12 bases left in between. The CDR3 contains 11 residues. The germline V gene has CDR1 ENHRY and CDR2 SYGVKD. Here the CDR3 DNA reads TGTGCCGCGAGGGGATCGGATACGCAGTATTTT. As protein: CAARGSDTQYF.

This chain connects TRBV7-2 to TRBJ2-3; weak D call: TRBD2 (6 bases). V was pared by 5 bases and J by 6 bases, with 24 bases between. The CDR3 contains 17 residues. Germline V gene lookup returns CDR1 SGHTA and CDR2 FQGNSA. CDR3 DNA: TGTGCCAGCAGCACCCCGTTGGGGGGAAACTTTAGGGATACGCAGTATTTT. Encoded protein: CASSTPLGGNFRDTQYF. Combining the CDR3 with reference TRBV7-2 and TRBJ2-3 gives the whole variable domain GAGVSQSPSNKVTEKGKDVELRCDPISGHTALYWYRQSLGQGLEFLIYFQGNSAPDKSGLPSDRFSAERTGGSVSTLTIQRTQQEDSAVYLCASSTPLGGNFRDTQYFGPGTRLTVL.

In this sample, this clonotype turned up a few times. The chain couples TRBV2 to TRBJ2-3, with D perhaps matching TRBD1 (5 bases). Between the trimmed V and J ends, which lost 6 bases and 2 bases, there was a span of 9 bases. CDR3 length equals 13 residues. Germline values: CDR1 SNHLY, CDR2 FYNNEI. The CDR3 DNA reads TGTGCCAGCAGAGAGACAGTCACAGATACGCAGTATTTT. It translates to CASRETVTDTQYF.

Only a few counts were recorded for this clonotype. In DNA, the CDR3 is TGCAGTGCTAGAGCCTCTCGGACTAGCGGGGCCGTGTACCAAGAGACCCAGTACTTC. It translates to CSARASRTSGAVYQETQYF. This sequence joins TRBV20-1 and TRBJ2-5; 12 positions match TRBD2. The germline V gene has CDR1 DFQATT and CDR2 SNEGSKA (reference sequence). The CDR3 consists of 19 residues. V shed 1 base, J shed 0 bases, and the junction held 12 bases outside the gene matches.

To note about this clonotype: One base away lies a much larger clone, so this may be a sequencing read error. The J gene is TRBJ2-1, the V gene TRBV5-1, with D perhaps assigned TRBD1 or TRBD2 (5 bases each). CDR1 SGHRS and CDR2 YFSETQ come from the germline V gene. The CDR3 is 14 residues long. V shed 7 bases and J shed 6 bases, with 17 bases lying between them. DNA for the CDR3: TGCGCCAGCGGACCGGGACCCCCGGCCAATGAGCAGTTCTTC. It encodes CASGPGPPANEQFF. Full variable domain (remainder filled in from reference TRBV5-1 and TRBJ2-1): KAGVTQTPRYLIKTRGQQVTLSCSPISGHRSVSWYQQTPGQGLQFLFEYFSETQRNKGNFPGRFSGRQFSNSRSEMNVSTLELGDSALYLCASGPGPPANEQFFGPGTRLTVL.

V and J are TRBV2 and TRBJ1-1; perhaps TRBD1 as D (6 bases). Germline V gene sequence: CDR1 SNHLY, CDR2 FYNNEI. Trimming cost V 9 bases and J 1 base, with 12 bases left between them. The CDR3 covers 13 residues. CDR3 protein: CAREGGRNTEAFF. CDR3 coding DNA: TGTGCCAGAGAAGGGGGGCGGAACACTGAAGCTTTCTTT.

This clonotype turned up a few times. V usage is TRBV6-2 or TRBV6-3 and J usage is TRBJ2-3; a weak D match, TRBD1 (5 bases). V was trimmed by 2 bases and J by 5 bases, leaving 11 bases between them. The germline V gene encodes CDR1 MNHEY and CDR2 SVGEGT. The CDR3 contains 14 residues. CDR3 sequence: CASSYDSREDTQYF. CDR3 nucleotides: TGTGCCAGCAGTTACGACAGCCGAGAAGATACGCAGTATTTT.

The gene calls are TRBV6-2 or TRBV6-3 and TRBJ2-1, with 13 bases aligning to TRBD2. V lost 8 bases, J lost 8 bases, and 9 bases stayed unmatched. Per the germline V gene, CDR1 is MNHEY and CDR2 is SVGEGT. CDR3 length: 15 residues. CDR3 coding DNA: TGTGCCAGCCTTGGGCCGGGACTAGCGGGATATGAGCAGTTCTTC. This translates into CASLGPGLAGYEQFF.

The chain joins TRBV28 to TRBJ1-5; possibly TRBD1 for D (6 bases). V dropped 3 bases and J dropped 2 bases, with 11 bases sitting between them. Germline V gene lookup returns CDR1 MDHEN and CDR2 SYDVKM. The CDR3 has 15 residues. The CDR3 loop reads CASSFRGGGNQPQHF. In DNA, the CDR3 is TGTGCCAGCAGTTTTAGGGGGGGCGGCAATCAGCCCCAGCATTTT.

Worth noting for this clonotype: The junction departs from germline at one end; a sequencing error may be responsible. The chain has TRBV20-1 and TRBJ2-3, with D possibly called TRBD1 or TRBD2 (6 bases each). The CDR3 is 17 residues long. Per the germline V gene, CDR1 is DFQATT and CDR2 is SNEGSKA (reference sequence). The CDR3 nucleotides are TGCAGTGCTGGAACCCCTCGATCGGGGGCCCCCACAGGTACGCAGTATTTT. It yields the protein CSAGTPRSGAPTGTQYF.

This clonotype was seen more than once but under ten times. The junction and the germline gene differ at one end; a read error may be behind it. This rearrangement joins TRBV5-1 to TRBJ2-3, with 9 positions matching TRBD1. The CDR3 covers 15 residues. Germline CDR1 is SGHRS and CDR2 is YFSETQ. CDR3 sequence reads: CASNLPGQGADTQYF. CDR3 bases: TGCGCCAGCAACTTGCCGGGACAGGGAGCAGATACGCAGTATTTT. Full variable domain (rest looked up from reference TRBV5-1 and TRBJ2-3): KAGVTQTPRYLIKTRGQQVTLSCSPISGHRSVSWYQQTPGQGLQFLFEYFSETQRNKGNFPGRFSGRQFSNSRSEMNVSTLELGDSALYLCASNLPGQGADTQYFGPGTRLTVL.

This clonotype was found a few times. The chain has TRBV5-1 and TRBJ2-5, with D perhaps TRBD1 (6 bases). This CDR3 is 14 amino acids long. Trimming pared 6 bases from V and 5 bases from J, leaving 17 bases between. Germline CDR1 and CDR2: SGHRS and YFSETQ. The CDR3 coding sequence is TGCGCCAGCAAGGCTTCACAGGGTTGGGAGACCCAGTACTTC. Amino acids: CASKASQGWETQYF.

This clonotype was observed at least ten times. CDR3 DNA sequence: TGTGCCACCAGCAGAGAGGACAGCTCCTACGAGCAGTACTTC. This gives the protein CATSREDSSYEQYF. The chain uses TRBV15 and TRBJ2-7, with D possibly TRBD1 on 6 matching bases. The CDR3 runs to 14 residues. In germline, CDR1 is LNHNV, CDR2 YYDKDF (reference sequence). Deletions cut 0 bases from V and 0 bases from J, with 6 bases between.